The T cell receptor (beta chain) described here comes from a study of blood T cell repertoires in COVID-19. Study-wide context: T cells, B-cell-depleted T cells, or PBMCs provided the cDNA or gDNA that served as material.

V dropped 3 bases and J dropped 5; count of bases not matched to a gene: 15. The V gene's germline CDR1 is LNHDA and CDR2 SQIVND (reference sequence). The CDR3 extends over 18 amino acids. Here immunoSEQ multiplex PCR was the method, and the copy in TCRdb shows in-frame clones only, minus some. The repertoire holds 230,000 or so clones, 65% to 90% seen once, with roughly 4.9% in the top ten. The clonotype originates from a human donor in a cohort sampled during active COVID-19. This chain joins TRBV19 and TRBJ2-1, with 8 bases lining up with TRBD2. The specimen sequenced was peripheral blood. CDR3 sequence reads: CASSMSGRLRPVDNEQFF. As DNA, the CDR3 is TGTGCCAGTAGTATGAGCGGGAGACTCCGTCCTGTTGACAATGAGCAGTTCTTC. Supplemented by reference TRBV19 and TRBJ2-1, the full variable domain reads DGGITQSPKYLFRKEGQNVTLSCEQNLNHDAMYWYRQDPGQGLRLIYYSQIVNDFQKGDIAEGYSVSREKKESFPLTVTSAQKNPTAFYLCASSMSGRLRPVDNEQFFGPGTRLTVL.